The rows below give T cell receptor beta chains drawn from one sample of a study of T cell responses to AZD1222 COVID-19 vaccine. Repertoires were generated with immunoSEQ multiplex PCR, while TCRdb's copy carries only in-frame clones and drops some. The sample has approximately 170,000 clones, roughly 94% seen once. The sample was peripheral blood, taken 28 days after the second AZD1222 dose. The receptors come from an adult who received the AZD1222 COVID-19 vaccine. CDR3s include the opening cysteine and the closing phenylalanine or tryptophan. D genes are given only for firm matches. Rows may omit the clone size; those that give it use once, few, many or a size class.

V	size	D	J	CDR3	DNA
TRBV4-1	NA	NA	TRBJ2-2	CASSAPVWSRGGGELFF	TGCGCCAGCAGCGCGCCCGTATGGAGCCGGGGAGGCGGGGAGCTGTTTTTT
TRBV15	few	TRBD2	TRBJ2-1	CATSSGTREYNEQFF	TGTGCCACCAGCAGCGGGACTAGGGAGTACAATGAGCAGTTCTTC
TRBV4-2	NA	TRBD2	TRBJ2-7	CASSQGLAEFYEQYF	TGTGCCAGCAGCCAGGGCCTAGCGGAATTCTACGAGCAGTACTTC
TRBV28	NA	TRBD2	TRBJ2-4	CASSGGEENIQYF	TGTGCCAGCAGTGGGGGGGAGGAAAACATTCAGTACTTC
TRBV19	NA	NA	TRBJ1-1	CASSPDTDRNTEAFF	TGTGCCAGTAGTCCTGACACAGACAGGAACACTGAAGCTTTCTTT
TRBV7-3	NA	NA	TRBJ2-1	CASSLTGWNEQFF	TGTGCCAGCAGCTTAACCGGGTGGAATGAGCAGTTCTTC
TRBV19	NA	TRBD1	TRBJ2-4	CASSEYRGDIQYF	TGTGCCAGTAGTGAATACAGGGGGGACATTCAGTACTTC
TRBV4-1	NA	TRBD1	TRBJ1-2	CASSQVGTGLREGYTF	TGCGCCAGCAGCCAAGTAGGGACAGGGCTTAGGGAAGGCTACACCTTC
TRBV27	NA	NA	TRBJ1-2	CASSDSLYGYTF	TGTGCCAGCAGTGATAGCCTCTATGGCTACACCTTC
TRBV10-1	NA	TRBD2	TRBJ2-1	CASSESRASGRADNEQFF	TGCGCCAGCAGTGAGTCCCGGGCTAGCGGGAGGGCCGACAATGAGCAGTTCTTC
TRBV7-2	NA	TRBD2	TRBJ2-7	CASSLGSGYYEQYF	TGTGCCAGCAGCTTAGGTAGCGGGTACTACGAGCAGTACTTC
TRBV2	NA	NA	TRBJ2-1	CASRGDRSYNEQFF	TGTGCCAGCAGAGGGGACCGATCCTACAATGAGCAGTTCTTC
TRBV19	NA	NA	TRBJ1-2	CASSDFGQPRPSAGYTF	TGTGCCAGTAGTGATTTTGGACAGCCCCGACCGTCGGCTGGCTACACCTTC
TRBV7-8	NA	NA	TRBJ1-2	CASSPGTYGYTF	TGTGCCAGCAGCCCGGGCACCTATGGCTACACCTTC
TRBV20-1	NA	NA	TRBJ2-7	CSASEGAGEQYF	TGCAGTGCTAGTGAGGGGGCGGGGGAGCAGTACTTC
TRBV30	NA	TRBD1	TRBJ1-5	CAWSVRQGGNQPQHF	TGTGCCTGGAGTGTACGACAGGGAGGCAATCAGCCCCAGCATTTT
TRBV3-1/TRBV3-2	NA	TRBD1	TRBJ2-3	CASSQEWGTGGWDTQYF	TGTGCCAGCAGCCAAGAATGGGGGACAGGGGGTTGGGATACGCAGTATTTT
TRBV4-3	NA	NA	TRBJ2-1	CASSLGGTKGYNEQFF	TGCGCCAGCAGCCTTGGGGGGACAAAGGGGTACAATGAGCAGTTCTTC
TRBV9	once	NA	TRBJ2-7	CASSVGEGGLYEQYF	TGTGCCAGCAGCGTAGGCGAAGGGGGGCTTTACGAGCAGTACTTC
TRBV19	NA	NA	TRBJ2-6	CASRPGTSGANVLTF	TGTGCCAGTCGCCCGGGGACCTCTGGGGCCAACGTCCTGACTTTC
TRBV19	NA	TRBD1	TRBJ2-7	CASSIEGQGAGEQYF	TGTGCCAGTAGTATAGAGGGACAGGGGGCCGGCGAGCAGTACTTC
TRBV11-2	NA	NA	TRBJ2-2	CASSLDRNTGELFF	TGTGCCAGCAGCTTGGACAGGAACACCGGGGAGCTGTTTTTT
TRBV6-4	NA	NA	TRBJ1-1	CASSAEEYTEAFF	TGTGCCAGCAGTGCGGAGGAGTACACTGAAGCTTTCTTT
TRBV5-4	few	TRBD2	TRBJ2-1	CASSLGELAGLNEQFF	TGTGCCAGCAGCTTGGGGGAACTAGCGGGACTCAATGAGCAGTTCTTC
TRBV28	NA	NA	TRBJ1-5	CATSFSRGGSQPQHF	TGTGCCACCAGTTTCAGCAGGGGAGGCAGCCAGCCCCAGCATTTT
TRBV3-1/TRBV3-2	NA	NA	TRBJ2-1	CASSQESGTNEQFF	TGTGCCAGCAGCCAAGAGTCCGGGACCAATGAGCAGTTCTTC
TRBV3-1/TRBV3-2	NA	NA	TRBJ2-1	CASSLYRPHNEQFF	TGTGCCAGCAGCCTATATAGACCCCACAATGAGCAGTTCTTC
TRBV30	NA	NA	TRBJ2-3	CAWNKRSTDTQYF	TGTGCCTGGAATAAGCGGTCCACAGATACGCAGTATTTT
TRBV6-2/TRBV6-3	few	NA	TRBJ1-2	CASSYSETDGYTF	TGTGCCAGCAGTTACTCGGAGACAGATGGCTACACCTTC
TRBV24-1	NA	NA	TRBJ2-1	CTQKIREQFF	TGTACCCAAAAAATCCGTGAGCAGTTCTTC
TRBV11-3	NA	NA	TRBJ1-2	CASSRDLLTF	TGTGCCAGCAGCCGGGACCTCTTGACCTTC
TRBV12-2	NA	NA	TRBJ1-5	CASRFRKDLGQPQHF	TGTGCAAGTCGCTTCCGGAAGGATTTAGGTCAGCCCCAGCATTTT
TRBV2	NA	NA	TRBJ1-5	CASSERSSRHQPQHF	TGTGCCAGCAGTGAGAGGAGCAGCCGACATCAGCCCCAGCATTTT
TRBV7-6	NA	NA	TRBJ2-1	CASSLGFRFQTYNEQFF	TGTGCCAGCAGCTTAGGTTTCCGGTTCCAGACTTACAATGAGCAGTTCTTC
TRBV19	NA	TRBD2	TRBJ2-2	CASSPGTKWSGGTGELFF	TGTGCCAGTAGCCCCGGAACCAAGTGGTCGGGGGGCACCGGGGAGCTGTTTTTT
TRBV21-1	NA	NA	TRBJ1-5	CASSINIEGNQPQHF	TGTGCCAGCAGCATAAACATCGAAGGGAATCAGCCCCAGCATTTT
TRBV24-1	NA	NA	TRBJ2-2	CATQVRPGLGTGELFF	TGTGCCACTCAGGTTCGGCCGGGGCTTGGCACCGGGGAGCTGTTTTTT
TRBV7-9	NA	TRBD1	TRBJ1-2	CASSLEQGNGYTF	TGTGCCAGCAGCTTAGAACAGGGGAATGGCTACACCTTC
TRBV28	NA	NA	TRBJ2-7	CASSGDEQYF	TGTGCCAGCAGTGGGGACGAGCAGTACTTC
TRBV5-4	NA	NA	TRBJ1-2	CASSLDHTNYGYTF	TGTGCCAGCAGCTTGGATCATACTAACTATGGCTACACCTTC
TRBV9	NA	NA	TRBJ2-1	CASSPDSPYNEQFF	TGTGCCAGCAGCCCAGACTCACCCTACAATGAGCAGTTCTTC
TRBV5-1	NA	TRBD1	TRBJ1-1	CASSFRQGAEAFF	TGCGCCAGCAGCTTCCGACAGGGTGCTGAAGCTTTCTTT
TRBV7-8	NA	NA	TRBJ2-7	CASSLVGSLYEQYF	TGTGCCAGCAGCTTAGTTGGGTCCCTCTACGAGCAGTACTTC
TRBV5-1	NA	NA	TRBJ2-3	CASSLVGGYTDTQYF	TGCGCCAGCAGCTTGGTTGGCGGGTATACAGATACGCAGTATTTT
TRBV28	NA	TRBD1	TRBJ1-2	CASSLTIGQAFNYGYTF	TGTGCCAGCAGTTTAACCATCGGACAGGCCTTTAACTATGGCTACACCTTC
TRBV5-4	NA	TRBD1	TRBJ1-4	CASSLQGEGEKLFF	TGTGCCAGCAGCCTGCAGGGGGAGGGGGAAAAACTGTTTTTT
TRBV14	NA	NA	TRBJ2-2	CASSRSVVLTGELFF	TGTGCCAGCAGCCGAAGCGTGGTTTTGACCGGGGAGCTGTTTTTT
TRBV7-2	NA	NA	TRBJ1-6	CASGIQGGNSPLHF	TGTGCCAGCGGAATACAGGGAGGTAATTCACCCCTCCACTTT
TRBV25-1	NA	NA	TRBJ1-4	CASSGNTATNEKLFF	TGTGCCAGCAGTGGGAACACCGCAACTAATGAAAAACTGTTTTTT
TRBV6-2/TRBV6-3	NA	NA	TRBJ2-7	CASSYEWVSYEQYF	TGTGCCAGCAGTTATGAGTGGGTCTCCTACGAGCAGTACTTC
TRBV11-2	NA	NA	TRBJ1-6	CASSLSGRGKDSPLHF	TGTGCCAGCAGCTTATCTGGGAGGGGAAAGGATTCACCCCTCCACTTT
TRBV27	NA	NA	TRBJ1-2	CASSPRTRHHYGYTF	TGTGCCAGCAGTCCGCGAACCAGACACCATTATGGCTACACCTTC
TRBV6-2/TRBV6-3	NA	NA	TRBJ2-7	CASSFHTGREQYF	TGTGCCAGCAGTTTTCATACAGGGCGTGAGCAGTACTTC
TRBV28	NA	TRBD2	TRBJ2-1	CASSPPAGLGINEQFF	TGTGCCAGCAGTCCCCCAGCAGGACTAGGCATCAATGAGCAGTTCTTC